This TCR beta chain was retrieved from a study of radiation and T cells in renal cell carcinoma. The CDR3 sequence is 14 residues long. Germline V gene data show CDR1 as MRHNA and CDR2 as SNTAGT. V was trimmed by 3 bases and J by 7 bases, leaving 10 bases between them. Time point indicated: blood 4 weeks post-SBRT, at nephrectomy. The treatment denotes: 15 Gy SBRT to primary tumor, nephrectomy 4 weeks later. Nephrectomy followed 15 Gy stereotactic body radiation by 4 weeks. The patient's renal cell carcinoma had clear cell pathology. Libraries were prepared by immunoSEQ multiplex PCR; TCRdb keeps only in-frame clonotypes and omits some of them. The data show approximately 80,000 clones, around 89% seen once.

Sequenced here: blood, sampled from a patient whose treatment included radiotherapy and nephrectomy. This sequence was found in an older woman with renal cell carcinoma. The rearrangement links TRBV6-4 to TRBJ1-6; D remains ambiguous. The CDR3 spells CASSEGRLNSPLHF. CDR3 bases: TGTGCCAGCAGTGAGGGCCGGCTCAATTCACCCCTCCACTTT.